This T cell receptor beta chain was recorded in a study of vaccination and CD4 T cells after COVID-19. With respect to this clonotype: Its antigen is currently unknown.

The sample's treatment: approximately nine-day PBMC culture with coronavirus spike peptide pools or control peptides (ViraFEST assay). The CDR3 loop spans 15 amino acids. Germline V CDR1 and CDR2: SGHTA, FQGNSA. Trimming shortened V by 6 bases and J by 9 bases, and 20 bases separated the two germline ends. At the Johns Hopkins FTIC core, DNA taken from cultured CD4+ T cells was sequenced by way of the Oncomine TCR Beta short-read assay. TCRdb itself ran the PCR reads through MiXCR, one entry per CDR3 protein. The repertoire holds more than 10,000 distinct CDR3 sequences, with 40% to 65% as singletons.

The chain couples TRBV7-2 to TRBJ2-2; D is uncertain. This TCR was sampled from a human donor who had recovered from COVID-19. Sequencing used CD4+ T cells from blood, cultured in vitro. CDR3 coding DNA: TGTGCCAGCAGTCCCGCGCCGCTAAGAGCCAGGGAGCTGTTTTTT. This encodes CASSPAPLRARELFF.